These 16 T cell receptor beta chains originate from one sample sequenced in a study of T cells after yellow fever vaccination. TCRdb processed the 5' RACE reads anew with MiXCR; each CDR3 protein has one entry. This sample has 300,000 to 400,000 distinct CDR3 sequences, with under 7.5% found just once. The source material was PBMCs, sampled 5 days after the yellow fever booster vaccination. These TCRs come from a man aged 25-45 years who received the YFV17D yellow fever vaccine.

This clonotype has just a few counts. V and J are TRBV19 and TRBJ2-4; D ambiguous. The CDR3 runs to 14 residues. Trimming pared 2 bases from V and 3 bases from J, leaving 8 bases between. Germline V gene data show CDR1 as LNHDA and CDR2 as SQIVND (reference sequence). The CDR3 spells CASSIPTIKNIQYF. CDR3 DNA sequence: TGTGCCAGTAGTATACCCACCATCAAAAACATTCAGTACTTC.

V gene TRBV20-1 combines with J gene TRBJ2-5; the match to TRBD2 covers 7 bases. V was pared by 1 base and J by 5 bases, with 10 bases of the junction left unmatched. The CDR3 contains 15 residues. Germline CDR1 and CDR2: DFQATT and SNEGSKA (reference sequence). The CDR3 DNA reads as TGCAGTGCTAGAGCCTCGCGGGAGAATCTGGAGACCCAGTACTTC. It specifies CSARASRENLETQYF.

The rearrangement joins TRBV18 to TRBJ1-1; D unclear. V was trimmed by 3 bases and J by 2 bases, leaving 13 bases between them. The germline V gene encodes CDR1 KGHSH and CDR2 LQKENI. This CDR3 region has 15 residues. The CDR3 reads CASSPRSQYNTEAFF. Written as DNA, the CDR3 is TGTGCCAGCTCACCCCGATCACAGTACAACACTGAAGCTTTCTTT.

This clonotype showed up many times. CDR3 in DNA: TGTGCCAGCAGCTTAGGGCAGGGCGGACGGGAGACCCAGTACTTC. This gives the protein CASSLGQGGRETQYF. The rearrangement links TRBV7-8 to TRBJ2-5, with a tentative D call TRBD1 (5 bases). The CDR3 has 15 residues. V lost 1 base and J 5 bases, leaving 14 bases between the germline ends. Per the germline V gene, CDR1 is SGHVS and CDR2 is FQNEAQ.

The V and J genes are TRBV3-1 and TRBJ2-4, with 7 bases fitting TRBD1. Germline-derived CDR1 and CDR2 are LGHDT and YNNKEL (reference sequence). V lost 5 bases to trimming and J lost 1 base; unmatched junction nucleotides: 8. The CDR3 sequence is 16 residues long. The CDR3 region is CASSSIPTGAKNIQYF. The CDR3 DNA is TGTGCCAGCAGCTCAATACCGACAGGGGCCAAAAACATTCAGTACTTC.

In this sample, this clonotype turned up many times. The gene calls are TRBV25-1 and TRBJ2-7; TRBD1 is a possible D gene (7 bases). Germline CDR1 and CDR2: MGHDK and SYGVNS. V gave up 8 bases and J gave up 1 base, with 15 bases separating them. The CDR3 is made up of 14 amino acids. The CDR3 loop reads CASEQGRPSYEQYF. The CDR3 DNA sequence: TGTGCCAGCGAACAGGGGAGGCCTTCCTACGAGCAGTACTTC.

This clonotype was observed many times. The CDR3 bases are TGTGCCAGCAGCGGTACGAACACCGGGGAGCTGTTTTTT. It yields the protein CASSGTNTGELFF. The V gene is TRBV28, the J gene TRBJ2-2; D unclear. With 6 bases removed from V and 0 bases from J, the gap between germline ends came to 5 bases. The germline gives CDR1 MDHEN, CDR2 SYDVKM. This CDR3 comprises 13 residues.

This clonotype has at least ten counts. CDR3 nucleotide sequence: TGCGCCAGCAGCTCGGGGAGGGAGACCCAGTACTTC. Its translation: CASSSGRETQYF. V gene TRBV5-1 combines with J gene TRBJ2-5; tentative D call: TRBD2 (6 bases). Germline-derived CDR1 and CDR2 are SGHRS and YFSETQ. CDR3 length: 12 amino acids. V gave up 3 bases and J gave up 5 bases, with 8 bases separating them.

This clonotype was recorded many times. J is TRBJ2-5 and V is TRBV29-1; D is possibly TRBD1 (6 bases). V gave up 6 bases and J gave up 2 bases, with 19 bases separating them. The CDR3 is made up of 15 amino acids. Per the germline V gene, CDR1 is SQVTM and CDR2 is ANQGSEA. The CDR3 loop is CSVLGMWGQQETQYF. In DNA form, the CDR3 reads TGCAGCGTGTTAGGGATGTGGGGACAACAAGAGACCCAGTACTTC.

This clonotype was counted only a few times. This chain links TRBV7-9 with TRBJ2-5; 9 bases line up with TRBD1. From germline, CDR1 is SEHNR and CDR2 FQNEAQ (reference sequence). Trimming cost V 6 bases and J 5 bases; bases outside gene matches: 13. CDR3 length equals 16 residues. The CDR3 reads CASRLTLQGAGETQYF. Written as DNA, the CDR3 is TGTGCCAGCAGATTGACCCTACAGGGGGCTGGGGAGACCCAGTACTTC.

This clonotype was counted only a few times. The rearrangement uses TRBV10-3 and TRBJ1-1; D possibly corresponds to TRBD1 (6 bases). V was pared by 8 bases and J by 6 bases, with 13 bases between. Germline-derived CDR1 and CDR2 are ENHRY and SYGVKD. The CDR3 has 12 amino acids. The CDR3 DNA sequence: TGTGCCATCCGCGCCAGGGGCCCTGAAGCTTTCTTT. Protein: CAIRARGPEAFF.

The rearrangement uses TRBV29-1 and TRBJ2-2, with unresolved D. This CDR3 region has 14 residues. CDR1 and CDR2 (germline): SQVTM, ANQGSEA. Trimming took 3 bases from V and 0 from J, leaving 8 bases between them. Here the CDR3 DNA reads TGCAGCGTTGACAGCCACACGAACACCGGGGAGCTGTTTTTT. Translated, it gives CSVDSHTNTGELFF.

This clonotype was observed a few times. V gene TRBV15 combines with J gene TRBJ2-4; D is unclear. V was trimmed by 0 bases and J by 6 bases, leaving 9 bases between them. Germline CDR1 and CDR2: LNHNV and YYDKDF (reference sequence). CDR3 size: 14 residues. The CDR3 region has the DNA TGTGCCACCAGCAGAGATTACTCGGTAAACATTCAGTACTTC. Translating gives CATSRDYSVNIQYF.

This clonotype has at least ten counts. The chain joins TRBV5-1 to TRBJ2-3; no definite D call. The V gene lost 0 bases and the J gene lost 4 bases, with 9 bases spanning the gap. In germline, CDR1 is SGHRS, CDR2 YFSETQ. The CDR3 totals 14 residues. The CDR3 protein is CASSLVPGSDTQYF. The CDR3 nucleotides read TGCGCCAGCAGCTTGGTGCCAGGTTCAGATACGCAGTATTTT.

This chain joins TRBV6-1 and TRBJ2-5, with 7 bases lining up with TRBD1. Trimming took 5 bases from V and 4 from J; bases not matched to a gene: 7. Germline CDR1 MNHNS, CDR2 SASEGT. The CDR3 totals 14 residues. The CDR3 protein is CASSNDRVGETQYF. CDR3 DNA sequence: TGTGCCAGCAGTAATGACAGGGTTGGAGAGACCCAGTACTTC.

The chain carries TRBV29-1 and TRBJ2-5; D may be TRBD1 (6 bases). The CDR3 has 14 amino acids. Looked up from germline, CDR1 is SQVTM and CDR2 is ANQGSEA. The DNA for the CDR3 is TGCTCCATAGGATTGGACAGTCCATCTGGGACCCAGTACTTC. It yields the protein CSIGLDSPSGTQYF.